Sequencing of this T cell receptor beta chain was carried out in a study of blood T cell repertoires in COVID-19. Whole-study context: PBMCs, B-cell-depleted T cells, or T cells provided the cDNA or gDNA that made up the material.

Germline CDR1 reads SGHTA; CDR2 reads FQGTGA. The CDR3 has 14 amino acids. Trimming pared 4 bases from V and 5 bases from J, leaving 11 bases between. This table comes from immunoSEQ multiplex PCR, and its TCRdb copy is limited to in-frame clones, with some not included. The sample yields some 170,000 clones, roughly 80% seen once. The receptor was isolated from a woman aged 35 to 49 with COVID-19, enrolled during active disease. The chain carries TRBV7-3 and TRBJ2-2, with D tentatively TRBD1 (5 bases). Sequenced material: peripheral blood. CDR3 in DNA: TGTGCCAGCAGCTCGGGCAGGGCGACCGGGGAGCTGTTTTTT. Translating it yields CASSSGRATGELFF.